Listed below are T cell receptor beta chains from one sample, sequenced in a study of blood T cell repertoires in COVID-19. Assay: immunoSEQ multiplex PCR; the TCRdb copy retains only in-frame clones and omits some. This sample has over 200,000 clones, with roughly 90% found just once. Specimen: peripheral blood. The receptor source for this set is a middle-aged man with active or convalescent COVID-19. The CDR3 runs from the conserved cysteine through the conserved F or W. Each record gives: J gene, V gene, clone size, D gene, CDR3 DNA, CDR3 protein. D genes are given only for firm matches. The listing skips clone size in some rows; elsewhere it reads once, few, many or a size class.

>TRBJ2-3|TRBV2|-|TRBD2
TGTGCCACCCTAGTAGCGGGGGGGCCGACAGATACGCAGTATTTT
CATLVAGGPTDTQYF
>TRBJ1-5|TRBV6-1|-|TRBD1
TGTGCCAGCAGTGAAAGGACAGGGGGCGTTCAGCCCCAGCATTTT
CASSERTGGVQPQHF
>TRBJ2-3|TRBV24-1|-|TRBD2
TGTGCCACCAGTGATTCCGGACTAGCGGGGGGGGTCACAGATACGCAGTATTTT
CATSDSGLAGGVTDTQYF
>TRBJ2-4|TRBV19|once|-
TGTGCCAGTATCTCGGCGGGAGCCAAAAACATTCAGTACTTC
CASISAGAKNIQYF
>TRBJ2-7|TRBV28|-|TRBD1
TGTGCCAGCAGTTTGGGACAGCCTTACTCCTACGAGCAGTACTTC
CASSLGQPYSYEQYF
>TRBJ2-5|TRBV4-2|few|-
TGTGCCAGCAGCCAAATAACGTTGGCTCAAGAGACCCAGTACTTC
CASSQITLAQETQYF
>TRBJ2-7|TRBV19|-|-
TGTGCCAGTAGTGCGACAGGACCGTACGAGCAGTACTTC
CASSATGPYEQYF
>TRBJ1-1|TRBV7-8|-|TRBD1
TGTGCCAGCAGCCGGTCGGGACAGGGACTTAGGGAAGCTTTCTTT
CASSRSGQGLREAFF
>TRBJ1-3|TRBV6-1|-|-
TGTGCCAGCAGTGAAGGATGGAGCTCTGGAAACACCATATATTTT
CASSEGWSSGNTIYF
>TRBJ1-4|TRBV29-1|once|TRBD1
TGCAGCGTTGTATTGCAGGGGGGAGAAAAACTGTTTTTT
CSVVLQGGEKLFF
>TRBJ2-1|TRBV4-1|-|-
TGCGCCAGCAGCCAAGAGCCGGGGGTTTACAATGAGCAGTTCTTC
CASSQEPGVYNEQFF
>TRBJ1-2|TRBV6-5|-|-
TGTGCCAGCATCTATCTGGGGGCTGGATATGGCTACACCTTC
CASIYLGAGYGYTF
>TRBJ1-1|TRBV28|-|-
TGTGCCAGCAGTTTGCTAGATCGGTTGAACACTGAAGCTTTCTTT
CASSLLDRLNTEAFF
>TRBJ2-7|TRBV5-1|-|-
TGCGCCAGCAGCTTGGAGATGCAGTTCTCCTACGAGCAGTACTTC
CASSLEMQFSYEQYF
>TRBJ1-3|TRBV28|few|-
TGTGCCAGCAGTAGGGCGAGCGGAGGGTATGGAAACACCATATATTTT
CASSRASGGYGNTIYF
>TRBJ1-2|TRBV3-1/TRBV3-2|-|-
TGTGCCAGCAGCCCCTCCACCGGGACAACCTACTATGGCTACACCTTC
CASSPSTGTTYYGYTF
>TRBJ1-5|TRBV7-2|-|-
TGTGCCAGCAGCTTATCGTCAGGGGATGTTCAGCCCCAGCATTTT
CASSLSSGDVQPQHF
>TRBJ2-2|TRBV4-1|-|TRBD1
TGCGCCAGCAGCCAAGAGACAGGGTGGAACACCGGGGAGCTGTTTTTT
CASSQETGWNTGELFF
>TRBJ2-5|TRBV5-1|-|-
TGCGCCAGCATTGGAGTAGGAGAGACCCAGTACTTC
CASIGVGETQYF
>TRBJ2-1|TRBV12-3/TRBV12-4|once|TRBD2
TGTGCCAGCAGTTTCGGGGGGGGGTATGAGCAGTTCTTC
CASSFGGGYEQFF
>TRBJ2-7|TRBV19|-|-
TGTGCCAGTAGTATGGGAGTCGGGGGTTACGAGCAGTACTTC
CASSMGVGGYEQYF
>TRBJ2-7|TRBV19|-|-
TGTGCCAGTAGGATGGGGCAGGGGTCGGGTGAGCAGTACTTC
CASRMGQGSGEQYF
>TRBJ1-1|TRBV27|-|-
TGTGCCAGCAGTTTATCGACGGGCAGGGACACTGAAGCTTTCTTT
CASSLSTGRDTEAFF
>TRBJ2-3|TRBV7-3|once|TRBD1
TGTGCCAGCAGCCCAAGGACAGGGGCTGACGATACGCAGTATTTT
CASSPRTGADDTQYF
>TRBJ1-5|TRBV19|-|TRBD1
TGTGCCAGTAGTAGGGACAGGGATCAGCCCCAGCATTTT
CASSRDRDQPQHF
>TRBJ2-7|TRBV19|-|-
TGTGCCAGTAGTACAGGGCCCTACGAGCAGTACTTC
CASSTGPYEQYF
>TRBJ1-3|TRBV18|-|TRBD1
TGTGCCAGCTCGACAGGGGCTGGAAACACCATATATTTT
CASSTGAGNTIYF
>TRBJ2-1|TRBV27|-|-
TGTGCCAGCAGTTTTGAATCGGGTGAGCAGTTCTTC
CASSFESGEQFF